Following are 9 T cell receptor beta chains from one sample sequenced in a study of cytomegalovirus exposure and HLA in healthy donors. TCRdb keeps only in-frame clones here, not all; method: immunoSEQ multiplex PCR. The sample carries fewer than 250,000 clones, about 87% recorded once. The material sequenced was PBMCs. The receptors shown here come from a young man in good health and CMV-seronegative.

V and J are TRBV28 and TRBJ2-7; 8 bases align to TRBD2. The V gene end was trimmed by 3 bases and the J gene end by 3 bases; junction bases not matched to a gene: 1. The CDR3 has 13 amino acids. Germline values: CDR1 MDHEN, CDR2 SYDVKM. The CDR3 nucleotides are TGTGCCAGCAGTTTCAGCGGGAGCTACGAGCAGTACTTC. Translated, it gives CASSFSGSYEQYF.

CDR3 amino acids: CASSSGTVANTGELFF. For the CDR3, the DNA is TGTGCCAGCAGCTCCGGGACAGTTGCGAACACCGGGGAGCTGTTTTTT. The chain is built from TRBV7-2 and TRBJ2-2; 7 bases match TRBD1. The CDR3 length is 16 residues. J was trimmed by 0 bases and V by 4 bases; bases with no gene match: 5. Germline values: CDR1 SGHTA, CDR2 FQGNSA.

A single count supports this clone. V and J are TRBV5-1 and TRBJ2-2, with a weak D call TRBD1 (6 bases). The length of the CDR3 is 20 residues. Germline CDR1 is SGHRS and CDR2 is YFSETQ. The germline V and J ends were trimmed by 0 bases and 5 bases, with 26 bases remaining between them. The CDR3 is CASSLEFRTGRSGRTGELFF. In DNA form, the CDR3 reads TGCGCCAGCAGCTTGGAATTTAGAACAGGGCGATCGGGACGGACCGGGGAGCTGTTTTTT.

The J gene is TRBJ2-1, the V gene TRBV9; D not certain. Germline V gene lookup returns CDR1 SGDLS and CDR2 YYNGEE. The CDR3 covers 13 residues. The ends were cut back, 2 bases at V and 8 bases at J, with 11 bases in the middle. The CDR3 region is CASSVPPRDEQFF. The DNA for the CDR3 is TGTGCCAGCAGCGTTCCTCCCCGAGATGAGCAGTTCTTC.

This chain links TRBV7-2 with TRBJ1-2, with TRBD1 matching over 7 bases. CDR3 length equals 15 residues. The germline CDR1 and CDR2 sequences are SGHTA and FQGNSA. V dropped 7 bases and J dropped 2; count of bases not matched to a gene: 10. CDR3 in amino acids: CASTIRAGQNYGYTF. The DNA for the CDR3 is TGTGCCAGCACCATAAGGGCGGGACAGAACTATGGCTACACCTTC.

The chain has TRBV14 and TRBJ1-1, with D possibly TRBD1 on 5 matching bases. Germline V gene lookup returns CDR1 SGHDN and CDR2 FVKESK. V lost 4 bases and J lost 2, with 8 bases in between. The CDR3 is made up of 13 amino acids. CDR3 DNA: TGTGCCAGCAGCCTCAGGGTAAACACTGAAGCTTTCTTT. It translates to CASSLRVNTEAFF.

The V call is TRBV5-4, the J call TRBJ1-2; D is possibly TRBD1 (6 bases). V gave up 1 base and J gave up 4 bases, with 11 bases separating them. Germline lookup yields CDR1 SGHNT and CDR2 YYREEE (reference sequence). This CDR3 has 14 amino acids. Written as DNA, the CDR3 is TGTGCCAGCAGCTTGTTTGGGACAAGCTATGGCTACACCTTC. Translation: CASSLFGTSYGYTF.

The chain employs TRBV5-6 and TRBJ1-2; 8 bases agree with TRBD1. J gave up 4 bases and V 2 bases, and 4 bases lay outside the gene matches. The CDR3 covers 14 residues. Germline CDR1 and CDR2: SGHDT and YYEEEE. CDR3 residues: CASSFKDRGYGYTF. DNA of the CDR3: TGTGCCAGCAGCTTCAAAGACAGGGGCTATGGCTACACCTTC.

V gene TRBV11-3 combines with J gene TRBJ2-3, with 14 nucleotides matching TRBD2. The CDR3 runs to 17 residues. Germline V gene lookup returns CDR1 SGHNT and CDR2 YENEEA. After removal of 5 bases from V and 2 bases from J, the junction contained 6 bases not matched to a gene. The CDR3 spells CASSLGLAGGHTDTQYF. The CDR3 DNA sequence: TGTGCCAGCAGCCTTGGACTAGCGGGGGGACACACAGATACGCAGTATTTT.